One and the same sample provided the 25 T cell receptor beta chains below, sequenced in a study of blood T cell repertoires in COVID-19. Using immunoSEQ multiplex PCR, the repertoire was profiled, and TCRdb retains in-frame clones only, with some absent. Of around 390,000 clones in the sample, just under 90% were seen once. Sequenced material: PBMCs or T cells enriched from blood (not recorded which). Every receptor here comes from a woman aged 50 to 60 who had recovered from COVID-19.

This clone was observed once. This sequence joins TRBV9 and TRBJ1-1, with D possibly being TRBD1 (6 bases). CDR3 length equals 15 residues. The V gene lost 2 bases and the J gene lost 1 base, with 12 bases spanning the gap. Germline lookup yields CDR1 SGDLS and CDR2 YYNGEE. CDR3 coding DNA: TGTGCCAGCAGCGTCGTCCAGGGGACGAACACTGAAGCTTTCTTT. As protein: CASSVVQGTNTEAFF.

The chain links TRBV11-2 to TRBJ2-5; 10 bases are a match to TRBD2. The CDR3 contains 17 residues. V shed 5 bases and J 2 bases; nucleotides not matched to a gene: 11. Germline V lookup: CDR1 SGHAT, CDR2 FQNNGV. This CDR3 is CASSHGTLAGAQETQYF. CDR3 sequence (DNA): TGTGCCAGCAGCCACGGGACGCTAGCGGGGGCTCAAGAGACCCAGTACTTC.

Points on this clone: Its ends do not fully match the called genes, so a read error is possible. The chain carries TRBV6-2 or TRBV6-3 and TRBJ1-1; D gene unclear. The CDR3 loop spans 15 amino acids. Germline V gene lookup returns CDR1 MNHEY and CDR2 SVGEGT. The DNA for the CDR3 is TGTGCCGGCAGTAACCCTCCCCGGGTGGAGAGGTCGGCTTTCTTT. This sequence encodes CAGSNPPRVERSAFF.

The rearrangement joins TRBV18 to TRBJ1-5; 12 positions match TRBD1. V lost 5 bases to trimming and J lost 5 bases; unmatched junction nucleotides: 7. CDR1 and CDR2 (germline): KGHSH, LQKENI. This CDR3 has 16 residues. The CDR3 sequence: CASSTLGTGGYQPQHF. CDR3 nucleotide sequence: TGTGCCAGCTCAACTTTGGGGACAGGGGGCTATCAGCCCCAGCATTTT. The full variable domain, with the rest looked up from reference TRBV18 and TRBJ1-5, is NAGVMQNPRHLVRRRGQEARLRCSPMKGHSHVYWYRQLPEEGLKFMVYLQKENIIDESGMPKERFSAEFPKEGPSILRIQQVVRGDSAAYFCASSTLGTGGYQPQHFGDGTRLSIL.

The rearrangement uses TRBV5-1 and TRBJ2-3, with 8 bases aligning to TRBD1. The germline gives CDR1 SGHRS, CDR2 YFSETQ. This CDR3 is built from 16 residues. After removal of 3 bases from V and 3 bases from J, the junction contained 9 bases not matched to a gene. This CDR3 reads CASSWTGNKVTDTQYF. The CDR3 DNA sequence: TGCGCCAGCAGCTGGACAGGGAATAAGGTGACAGATACGCAGTATTTT.

Only a few counts were recorded for this clone. The CDR3 region has the DNA TGTGCCAGCAGCCCTAGGGGGGACAGGATGACAGATACGCAGTATTTT. Translation: CASSPRGDRMTDTQYF. The rearrangement links TRBV9 to TRBJ2-3, with TRBD1 matching over 8 bases. CDR1 SGDLS and CDR2 YYNGEE come from the germline V gene. J was trimmed by 3 bases and V by 4 bases; bases with no gene match: 10. The CDR3 runs to 16 residues. Complete variable domain (other parts from reference TRBV9 and TRBJ2-3): DSGVTQTPKHLITATGQRVTLRCSPRSGDLSVYWYQQSLDQGLQFLIQYYNGEERAKGNILERFSAQQFPDLHSELNLSSLELGDSALYFCASSPRGDRMTDTQYFGPGTRLTVL.

The chain's CDR3 is CASSPDRQTNTEAFF. The CDR3 coding sequence is TGCGCCAGCAGCCCCGACCGACAGACGAACACTGAAGCTTTCTTT. This chain links TRBV5-1 with TRBJ1-1; D possibly corresponds to TRBD1 (5 bases). Germline CDR1 reads SGHRS; CDR2 reads YFSETQ. This CDR3 is built from 15 residues. V gave up 4 bases and J gave up 1 base, with 14 bases separating them. Using reference TRBV5-1 and TRBJ1-1 for the parts outside the CDR3, the full variable domain is KAGVTQTPRYLIKTRGQQVTLSCSPISGHRSVSWYQQTPGQGLQFLFEYFSETQRNKGNFPGRFSGRQFSNSRSEMNVSTLELGDSALYLCASSPDRQTNTEAFFGQGTRLTVV.

The genes are TRBV6-5 and TRBJ1-1, with D perhaps matching TRBD1 (5 bases). The CDR3 spans 13 residues. Germline lookup yields CDR1 MNHEY and CDR2 SVGAGI. V gave up 4 bases and J gave up 6 bases, with 12 bases separating them. This chain's CDR3 is CASSFAREAEAFF. For the CDR3, the DNA is TGTGCCAGCAGTTTCGCCAGGGAGGCTGAAGCTTTCTTT.

The rearrangement uses TRBV27 and TRBJ1-5; tentative D call: TRBD1 (6 bases). This CDR3 comprises 14 residues. Germline values: CDR1 MNHEY, CDR2 SMNVEV (reference sequence). V dropped 5 bases and J dropped 9 bases, with 17 bases sitting between them. The CDR3 coding sequence is TGTGCCAGCAGTCCCCCGGGGGGCTTGGTGCCCCAGCATTTT. Its translation is CASSPPGGLVPQHF.

The chain is built from TRBV28 and TRBJ1-5, with TRBD1 matching 10 bases. The germline V gene has CDR1 MDHEN and CDR2 SYDVKM. V trimming: 3 bases; J trimming: 6 bases; junction bases outside the gene matches: 8. This CDR3 spans 16 amino acids. CDR3 region: CASSLISGTGAQPQHF. Here the CDR3 DNA reads TGTGCCAGCAGTTTGATATCCGGGACAGGGGCTCAGCCCCAGCATTTT.

This chain joins TRBV7-6 and TRBJ2-5; D is unresolved. Germline V gene lookup returns CDR1 SGHVS and CDR2 FNYEAQ. There are 15 residues in the CDR3. Trimming shortened V by 5 bases and J by 5 bases, and 18 bases separated the two germline ends. CDR3 bases: TGTGCCAGCAGCCCTCTACTCGCGCATCTGGAGACCCAGTACTTC. Its protein product is CASSPLLAHLETQYF.

The chain combines TRBV18 with TRBJ2-6; D possibly corresponds to TRBD1 (5 bases). Germline CDR1 reads KGHSH; CDR2 reads LQKENI. The CDR3 is 19 residues long. Trimming removed 3 bases from V and 1 base from J, with 19 bases in between. The CDR3 is CASSPVRTIGGSGANVLTF. CDR3 sequence (DNA): TGTGCCAGCTCACCTGTCCGGACAATCGGCGGTTCTGGGGCCAACGTCCTGACTTTC.

In the case of this clone: One base separates it from a far larger clone, so it is likely a read error. This sequence joins TRBV2 and TRBJ2-6, with D maybe TRBD1 (5 bases). Trimming left V 6 bases short and J 0 bases short, with 6 bases between. The CDR3 is made up of 14 amino acids. The germline CDR1 and CDR2 sequences are SNHLY and FYNNEI. In nucleotides, the CDR3 is TGTGCCAGCAGGGACAACTCTGGGGCCAACGTCCTGACTTTC. Protein product: CASRDNSGANVLTF.

This chain joins TRBV5-6 and TRBJ2-7; tentatively, D is TRBD1 (6 bases). The germline V gene has CDR1 SGHDT and CDR2 YYEEEE. CDR3 size: 15 residues. V lost 2 bases to trimming and J lost 2 bases, with 14 bases between them. CDR3 in amino acids: CASSFAGVNTYEQYF. DNA for the CDR3: TGTGCCAGCAGCTTTGCAGGGGTAAACACCTACGAGCAGTACTTC.

J is TRBJ2-7 and V is TRBV2; tentatively, D is TRBD1 (5 bases). The V end lost 4 bases, the J end lost 3 bases, and 16 bases lay between the germline ends. CDR3 size: 15 residues. Germline V gives CDR1 SNHLY, CDR2 FYNNEI. CDR3 loop: CASSASQGSYYEQYF. CDR3 DNA: TGTGCCAGCAGTGCATCGCAGGGTTCGTACTACGAGCAGTACTTC.

J is TRBJ1-5 and V is TRBV28, with D possibly being TRBD1 (5 bases). This CDR3 is built from 11 residues. The germline CDR1 and CDR2 sequences are MDHEN and SYDVKM. The CDR3: CAGGENQPQHF. For the CDR3, the DNA is TGTGCGGGGGGTGAGAATCAGCCCCAGCATTTT. The whole variable domain, filled in from reference TRBV28 and TRBJ1-5, reads DVKVTQSSRYLVKRTGEKVFLECVQDMDHENMFWYRQDPGLGLRLIYFSYDVKMKEKGDIPEGYSVSREKKERFSLILESASTNQTSMYLCAGGENQPQHFGDGTRLSIL.

The gene calls are TRBV14 and TRBJ1-4; no clear D. Germline CDR1 reads SGHDN; CDR2 reads FVKESK. V was clipped by 1 base and J by 4 bases, with 13 bases between them. The CDR3 covers 16 residues. The CDR3: CASSQGSGFLNEKLFF. The CDR3 bases are TGTGCCAGCAGCCAAGGGTCTGGCTTCCTTAATGAAAAACTGTTTTTT.

This chain links TRBV7-9 with TRBJ1-5, with TRBD1 matching over 10 bases. This CDR3 has 17 residues. Per germline, CDR1 SEHNR and CDR2 FQNEAQ (reference sequence). Germline trimming cut 3 bases from V and 6 bases from J; bases unmatched to any gene: 11. The CDR3 bases are TGTGCCAGCAGCTTTCAGCCGGGACAGGGGCGAGGTCAGCCCCAGCATTTT. As protein: CASSFQPGQGRGQPQHF.

The rearrangement joins TRBV19 to TRBJ2-7; D unclear. V gave up 2 bases and J gave up 4 bases, with 9 bases separating them. This CDR3 has 13 residues. Per germline, CDR1 LNHDA and CDR2 SQIVND (reference sequence). CDR3 protein: CASSIIFGYEQYF. In DNA form, the CDR3 reads TGTGCCAGTAGTATAATATTCGGGTACGAGCAGTACTTC.

In its sample, this clone was seen a few times. The chain uses TRBV6-5 and TRBJ1-2, with a possible D match to TRBD1 (6 bases). The CDR3 is 14 residues long. CDR1 and CDR2 (germline): MNHEY, SVGAGI. V was trimmed by 2 bases and J by 3 bases, leaving 10 bases between them. CDR3 amino acids: CASSYDRFDYGYTF. DNA for the CDR3: TGTGCCAGCAGTTACGACAGGTTCGACTATGGCTACACCTTC.

Only a few counts were recorded for this clone. This chain links TRBV5-1 with TRBJ1-6, with D possibly being TRBD1 (6 bases). V was shortened by 4 bases and J by 11 bases, with 10 bases between the two germline ends. Germline V gene lookup returns CDR1 SGHRS and CDR2 YFSETQ. The CDR3 runs 12 residues. CDR3 DNA sequence: TGCGCCAGCAGCACAGGGAACCCACCCCTCCACTTT. Protein product: CASSTGNPPLHF.

This chain uses TRBV6-2 or TRBV6-3 with TRBJ2-2; no reliable D call. Germline V CDR1 and CDR2: MNHEY, SVGEGT. Trimming stripped 2 bases from V and 6 bases from J, with 7 bases between. CDR3 size: 13 residues. CDR3 nucleotides: TGTGCCAGCAGTTACACTACCCCCGGGGAGCTGTTTTTT. This codes for CASSYTTPGELFF.

For this clone: Other nucleotide sequences in the sample specify the same CDR3. The rearrangement joins TRBV18 to TRBJ2-6; D remains ambiguous. The germline gives CDR1 KGHSH, CDR2 LQKENI. The CDR3 has 15 amino acids. V shed 2 bases and J shed 1 base, with 6 bases lying between them. CDR3 nucleotides: TGTGCCAGCTCACCAGTTTCTTCTGGGGCCAACGTCCTGACTTTC. It is translated as CASSPVSSGANVLTF.

Concerning this clone itself: Other DNA sequences of this sample code for an identical CDR3. This chain links TRBV4-3 with TRBJ1-1; D is undetermined. This CDR3 has 13 residues. The germline CDR1 and CDR2 sequences are LGHNA and YSLEER. V lost 0 bases to trimming and J lost 1 base, with 3 bases between them. CDR3 DNA sequence: TGCGCCAGCAGCCAAGATCGGAACACTGAAGCTTTCTTT. Translated, it gives CASSQDRNTEAFF.

This clone has only one observation. This sequence joins TRBV13 and TRBJ1-4; D ambiguous. In germline, CDR1 is PRHDT, CDR2 FYEKMQ (reference sequence). This CDR3 has 15 amino acids. With 4 bases removed from V and 0 bases from J, the gap between germline ends came to 9 bases. The CDR3 nucleotides are TGTGCCAGCAGCTCGACACCTTCAACTAATGAAAAACTGTTTTTT. Its protein is CASSSTPSTNEKLFF.